This TCR beta chain was sequenced during a study of response to subunit inactivated influenza vaccine. Study conclusions and caveats: Authors suggested seasonal influenza vaccinations each recruit few new T cells.

This clonotype occurred a few times. As yet, its antigen is unknown. MiXCR, applied by TCRdb to the RT-PCR reads, yields one record per CDR3 protein. The sample yields approximately 530,000 distinct CDR3 sequences, approximately 7.7% seen once. V lost 5 bases and J lost 4; bases outside the gene matches: 12. The CDR3 runs to 15 residues. Looked up from germline, CDR1 is DFQATT and CDR2 is SNEGSKA (reference sequence). The chain joins TRBV20-1 to TRBJ1-2; 8 bases align to TRBD1. Sequencing was performed on PBMCs from blood, taken around 2 years after vaccination. This clonotype was obtained from a man aged 50 to 75 who received an inactivated influenza vaccine. DNA for the CDR3: TGCAGTGCTTCGAGCCACAGGGGGGGGACCTATGGCTACACCTTC. Translation gives CSASSHRGGTYGYTF.